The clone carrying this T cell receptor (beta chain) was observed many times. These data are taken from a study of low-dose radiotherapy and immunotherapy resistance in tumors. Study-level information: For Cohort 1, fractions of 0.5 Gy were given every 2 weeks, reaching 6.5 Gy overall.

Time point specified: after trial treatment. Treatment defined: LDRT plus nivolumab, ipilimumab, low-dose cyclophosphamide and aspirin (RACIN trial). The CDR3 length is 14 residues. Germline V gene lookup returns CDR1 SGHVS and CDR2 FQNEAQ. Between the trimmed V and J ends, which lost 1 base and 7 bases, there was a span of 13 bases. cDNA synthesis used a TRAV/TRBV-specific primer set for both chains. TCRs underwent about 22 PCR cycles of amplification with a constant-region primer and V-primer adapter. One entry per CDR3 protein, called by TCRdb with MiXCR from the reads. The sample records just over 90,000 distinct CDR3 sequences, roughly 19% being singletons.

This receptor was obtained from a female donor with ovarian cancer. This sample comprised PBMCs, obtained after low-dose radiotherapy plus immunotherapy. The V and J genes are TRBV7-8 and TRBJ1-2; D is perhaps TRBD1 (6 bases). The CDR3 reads CASSLGLGAAGYTF. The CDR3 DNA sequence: TGTGCCAGCAGCTTAGGTCTGGGGGCTGCTGGCTACACCTTC. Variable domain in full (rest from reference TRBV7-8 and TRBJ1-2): GAGVSQSPRYKVAKRGQDVALRCDPISGHVSLFWYQQALGQGPEFLTYFQNEAQLDKSGLPSDRFFAERPEGSVSTLKIQRTQQEDSAVYLCASSLGLGAAGYTFGSGTRLTVV.